This TCR beta chain was retrieved from a study of blood T cell repertoires in COVID-19. Study-wide background: The study drew acute and convalescent COVID-19 samples from the United States, Italy and Spain. The cDNA or gDNA used as material had been derived from T cells, B-cell-depleted T cells, or PBMCs.

Original processing methods: Quantification of nucleated cells was approximated via reference gene primer amplification. The table came from immunoSEQ multiplex PCR; TCRdb's copy has only in-frame clones and leaves some out. For V, J and clone size, that table is used; D and trimming come from the DNA. This table holds 90,000 to 100,000 clones, 70% to 85% found once. There are 13 residues in the CDR3. V gave up 5 bases and J gave up 3 bases, with 11 bases separating them. The germline V gene has CDR1 KGHSH and CDR2 LQKENI. V gene TRBV18 combines with J gene TRBJ2-7, with D possibly being TRBD2 (6 bases). The source is a human donor in a cohort sampled during active COVID-19. What was sequenced was peripheral blood. The CDR3 DNA reads as TGTGCCAGCTCAGGGGGGAGGAACTACGAGCAGTACTTC. Translated, it gives CASSGGRNYEQYF.